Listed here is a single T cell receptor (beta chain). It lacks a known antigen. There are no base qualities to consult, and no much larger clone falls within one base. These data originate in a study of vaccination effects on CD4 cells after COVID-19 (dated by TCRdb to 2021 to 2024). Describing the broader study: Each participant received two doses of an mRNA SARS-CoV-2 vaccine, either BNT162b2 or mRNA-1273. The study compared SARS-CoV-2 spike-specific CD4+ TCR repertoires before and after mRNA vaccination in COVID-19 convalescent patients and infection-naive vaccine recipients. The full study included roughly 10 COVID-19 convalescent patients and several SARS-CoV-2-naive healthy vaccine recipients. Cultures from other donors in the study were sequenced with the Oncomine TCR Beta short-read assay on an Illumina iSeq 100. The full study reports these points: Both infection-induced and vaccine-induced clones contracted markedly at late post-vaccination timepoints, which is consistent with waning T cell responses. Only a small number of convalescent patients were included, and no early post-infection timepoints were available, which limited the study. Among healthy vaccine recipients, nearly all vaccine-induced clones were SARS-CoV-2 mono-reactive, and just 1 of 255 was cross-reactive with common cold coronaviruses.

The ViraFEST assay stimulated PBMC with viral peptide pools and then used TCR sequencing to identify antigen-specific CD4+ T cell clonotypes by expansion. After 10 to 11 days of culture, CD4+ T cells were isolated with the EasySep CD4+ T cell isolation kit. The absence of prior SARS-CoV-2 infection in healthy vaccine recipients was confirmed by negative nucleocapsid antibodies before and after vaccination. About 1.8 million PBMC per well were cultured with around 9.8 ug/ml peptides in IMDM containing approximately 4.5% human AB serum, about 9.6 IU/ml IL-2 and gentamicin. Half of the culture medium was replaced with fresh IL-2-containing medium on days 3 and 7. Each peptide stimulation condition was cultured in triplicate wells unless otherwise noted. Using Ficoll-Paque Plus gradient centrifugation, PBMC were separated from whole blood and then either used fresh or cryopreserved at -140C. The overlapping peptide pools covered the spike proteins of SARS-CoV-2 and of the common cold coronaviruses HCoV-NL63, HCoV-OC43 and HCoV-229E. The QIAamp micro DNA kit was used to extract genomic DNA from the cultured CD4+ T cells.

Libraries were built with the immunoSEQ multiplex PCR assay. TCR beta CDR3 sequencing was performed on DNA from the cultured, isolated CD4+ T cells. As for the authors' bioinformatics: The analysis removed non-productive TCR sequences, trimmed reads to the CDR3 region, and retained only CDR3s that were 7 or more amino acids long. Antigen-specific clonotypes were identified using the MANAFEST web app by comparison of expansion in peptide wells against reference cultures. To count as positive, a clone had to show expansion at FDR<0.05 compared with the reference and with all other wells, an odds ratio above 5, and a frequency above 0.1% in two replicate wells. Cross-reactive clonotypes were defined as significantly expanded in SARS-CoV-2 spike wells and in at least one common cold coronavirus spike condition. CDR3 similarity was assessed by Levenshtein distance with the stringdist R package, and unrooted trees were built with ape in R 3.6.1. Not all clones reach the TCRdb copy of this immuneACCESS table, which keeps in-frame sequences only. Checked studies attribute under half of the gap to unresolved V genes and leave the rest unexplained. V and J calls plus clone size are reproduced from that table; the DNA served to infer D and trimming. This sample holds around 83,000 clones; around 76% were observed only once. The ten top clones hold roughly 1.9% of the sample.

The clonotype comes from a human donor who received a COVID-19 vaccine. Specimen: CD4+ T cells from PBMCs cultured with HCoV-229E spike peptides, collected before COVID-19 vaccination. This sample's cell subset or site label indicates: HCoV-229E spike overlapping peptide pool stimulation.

The CDR3 protein is CASSWGQGRTGELFF. The base sequence is TGTGCCAGCAGCTGGGGACAGGGAAGGACCGGGGAGCTGTTTTTT. This chain joins TRBV9 to TRBJ2-2, and TRBD1 matches 9 of the central bases. Including the terminal cysteine and phenylalanine, the CDR3 comprises 15 residues. This entry keeps only the CDR3 DNA: 45 bases, framed from base 1. In the germline V gene, CDR1 corresponds to SGDLS and CDR2 to YYNGEE. V loses 4 bases at its end and J loses 5 bases; junction bases beyond the gene matches: 6.